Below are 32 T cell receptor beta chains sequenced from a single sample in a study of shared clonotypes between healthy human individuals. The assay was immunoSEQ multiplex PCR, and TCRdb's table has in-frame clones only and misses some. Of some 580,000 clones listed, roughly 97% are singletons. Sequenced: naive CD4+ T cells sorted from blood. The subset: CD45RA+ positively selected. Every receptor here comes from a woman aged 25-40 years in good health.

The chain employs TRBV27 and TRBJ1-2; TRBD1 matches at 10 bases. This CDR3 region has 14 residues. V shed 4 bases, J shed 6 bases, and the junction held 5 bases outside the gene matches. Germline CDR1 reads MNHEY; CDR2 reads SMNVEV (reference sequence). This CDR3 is CASSSDRGLNGYTF. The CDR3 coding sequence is TGTGCCAGCAGTTCAGACAGGGGGCTGAATGGCTACACCTTC.

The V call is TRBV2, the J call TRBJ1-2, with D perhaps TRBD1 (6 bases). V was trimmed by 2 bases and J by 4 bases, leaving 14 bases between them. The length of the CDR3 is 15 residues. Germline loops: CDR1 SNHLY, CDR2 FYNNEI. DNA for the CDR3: TGTGCCAGCAGTGAAATTGGGGGCGCGGGCTATGGCTACACCTTC. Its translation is CASSEIGGAGYGYTF.

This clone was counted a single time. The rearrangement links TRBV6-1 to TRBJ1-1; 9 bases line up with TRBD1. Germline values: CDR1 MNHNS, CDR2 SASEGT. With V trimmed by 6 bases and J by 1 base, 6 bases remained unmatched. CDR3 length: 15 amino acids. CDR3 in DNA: TGTGCCAGCAGGGGGACAGGGTTTTCGAACACTGAAGCTTTCTTT. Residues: CASRGTGFSNTEAFF.

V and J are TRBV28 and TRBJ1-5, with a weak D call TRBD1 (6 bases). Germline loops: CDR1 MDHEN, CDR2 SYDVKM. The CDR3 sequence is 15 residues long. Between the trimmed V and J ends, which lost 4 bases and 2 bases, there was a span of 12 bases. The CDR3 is CASSWGAGGNQPQHF. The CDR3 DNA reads TGTGCCAGCAGTTGGGGGGCGGGGGGCAATCAGCCCCAGCATTTT. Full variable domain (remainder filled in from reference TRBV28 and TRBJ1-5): DVKVTQSSRYLVKRTGEKVFLECVQDMDHENMFWYRQDPGLGLRLIYFSYDVKMKEKGDIPEGYSVSREKKERFSLILESASTNQTSMYLCASSWGAGGNQPQHFGDGTRLSIL.

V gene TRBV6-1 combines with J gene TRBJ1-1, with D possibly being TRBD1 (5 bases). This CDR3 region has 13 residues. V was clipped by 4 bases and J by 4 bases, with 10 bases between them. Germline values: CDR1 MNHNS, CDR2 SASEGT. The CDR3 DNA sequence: TGTGCCAGCAGTGCAGGGCGGCTCACTGAAGCTTTCTTT. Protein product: CASSAGRLTEAFF.

CDR3 residues: CASSVDISTEAFF. CDR3 in DNA: TGTGCCAGCAGCGTGGATATAAGCACTGAAGCTTTCTTT. The rearrangement joins TRBV9 to TRBJ1-1, with unresolved D. Per the germline V gene, CDR1 is SGDLS and CDR2 is YYNGEE. The germline V and J ends were trimmed by 2 bases and 4 bases, with 9 bases remaining between them. The CDR3 has 13 residues.

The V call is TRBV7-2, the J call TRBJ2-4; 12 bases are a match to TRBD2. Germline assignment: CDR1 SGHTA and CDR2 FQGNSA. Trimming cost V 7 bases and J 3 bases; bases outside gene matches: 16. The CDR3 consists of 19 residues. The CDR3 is CASTTKGLAGGPDKNIQYF. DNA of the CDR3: TGTGCCAGCACCACAAAGGGGCTAGCGGGAGGGCCGGACAAAAACATTCAGTACTTC.

The CDR3 is CASSLGSGGPWETQYF. In DNA, the CDR3 is TGCGCCAGCAGCTTGGGGTCGGGAGGGCCTTGGGAGACCCAGTACTTC. The chain uses TRBV5-1 and TRBJ2-5, with 8 bases aligning to TRBD2. V shed 0 bases and J 5 bases; nucleotides not matched to a gene: 9. The germline V gene has CDR1 SGHRS and CDR2 YFSETQ. The CDR3 sequence is 16 residues long.

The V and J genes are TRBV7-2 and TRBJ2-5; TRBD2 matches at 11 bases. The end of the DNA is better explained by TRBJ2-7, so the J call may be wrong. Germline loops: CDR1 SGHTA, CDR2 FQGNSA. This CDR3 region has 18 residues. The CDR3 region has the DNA TGTGCCAGCAGCTTAGACTATTATACTAGCGGGAGATATGACGAGCAGTACTTC. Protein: CASSLDYYTSGRYDEQYF.

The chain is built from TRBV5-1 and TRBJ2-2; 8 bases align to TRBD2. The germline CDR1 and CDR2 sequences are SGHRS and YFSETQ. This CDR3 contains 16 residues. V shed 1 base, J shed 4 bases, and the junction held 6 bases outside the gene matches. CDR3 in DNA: TGCGCCAGCAGCTTGCCTGGACTAGCTGGCACCGGGGAGCTGTTTTTT. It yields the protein CASSLPGLAGTGELFF.

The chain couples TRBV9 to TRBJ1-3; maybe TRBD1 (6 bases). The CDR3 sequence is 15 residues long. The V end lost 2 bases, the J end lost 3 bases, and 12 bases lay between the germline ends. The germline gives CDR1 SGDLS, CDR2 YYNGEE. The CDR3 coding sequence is TGTGCCAGCAGCGTGGACACAGGGTTTGGAAACACCATATATTTT. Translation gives CASSVDTGFGNTIYF.

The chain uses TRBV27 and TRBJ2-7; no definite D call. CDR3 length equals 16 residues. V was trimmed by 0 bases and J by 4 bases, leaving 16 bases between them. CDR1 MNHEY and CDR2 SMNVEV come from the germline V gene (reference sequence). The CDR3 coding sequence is TGTGCCAGCAGTTTATCGGTTTGGACCGTGAGTTACGAGCAGTACTTC. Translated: CASSLSVWTVSYEQYF.

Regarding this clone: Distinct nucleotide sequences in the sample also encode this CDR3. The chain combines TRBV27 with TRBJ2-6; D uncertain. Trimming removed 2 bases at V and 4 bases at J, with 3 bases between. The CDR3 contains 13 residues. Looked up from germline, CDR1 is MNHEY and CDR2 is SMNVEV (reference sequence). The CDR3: CASSLNGANVLTF. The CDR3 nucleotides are TGTGCCAGCAGTTTAAACGGGGCCAACGTCCTGACTTTC.

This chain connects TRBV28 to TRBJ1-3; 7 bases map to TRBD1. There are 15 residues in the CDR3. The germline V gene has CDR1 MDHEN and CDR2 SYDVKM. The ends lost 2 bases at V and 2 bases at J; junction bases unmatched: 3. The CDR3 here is CASSLPQGAGNTIYF. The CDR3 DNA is TGTGCCAGCAGTTTACCGCAGGGGGCTGGAAACACCATATATTTT.

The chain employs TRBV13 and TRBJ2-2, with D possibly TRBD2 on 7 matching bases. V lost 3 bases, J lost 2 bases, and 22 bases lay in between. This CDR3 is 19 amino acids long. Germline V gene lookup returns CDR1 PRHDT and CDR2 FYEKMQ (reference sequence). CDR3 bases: TGTGCCAGCAGCTTGGGGGGCTCGGGACTAAGGCCCAACACCGGGGAGCTGTTTTTT. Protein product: CASSLGGSGLRPNTGELFF.

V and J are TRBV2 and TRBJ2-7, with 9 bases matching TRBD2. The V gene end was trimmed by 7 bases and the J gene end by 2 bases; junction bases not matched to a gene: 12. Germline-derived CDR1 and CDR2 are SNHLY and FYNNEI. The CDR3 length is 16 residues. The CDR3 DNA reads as TGTGCCAGCAAAATAGCAAGGTCTAGCGGGACCTACGAGCAGTACTTC. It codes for CASKIARSSGTYEQYF.

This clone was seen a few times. CDR3 nucleotide sequence: TGCAGCGGTTCAGTGGACATGAACACTGAAGCTTTCTTT. It translates to CSGSVDMNTEAFF. The chain is built from TRBV29-1 and TRBJ1-1; the D gene is possibly TRBD1 (5 bases). Between the trimmed V and J ends, which lost 7 bases and 0 bases, there was a span of 12 bases. CDR3 length equals 13 residues. In germline, CDR1 is SQVTM, CDR2 ANQGSEA.

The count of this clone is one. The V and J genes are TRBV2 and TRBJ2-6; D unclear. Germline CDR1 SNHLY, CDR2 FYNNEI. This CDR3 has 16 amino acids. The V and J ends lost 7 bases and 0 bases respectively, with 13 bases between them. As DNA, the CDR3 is TGTGCCAGCACCCCTATAGCCCCCTCTGGGGCCAACGTCCTGACTTTC. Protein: CASTPIAPSGANVLTF.

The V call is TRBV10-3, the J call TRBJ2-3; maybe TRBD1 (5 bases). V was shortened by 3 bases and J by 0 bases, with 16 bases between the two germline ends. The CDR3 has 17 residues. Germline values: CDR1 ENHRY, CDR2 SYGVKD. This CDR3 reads CAISDLPMTESTDTQYF. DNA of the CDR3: TGTGCCATCAGTGATCTTCCGATGACAGAGAGCACAGATACGCAGTATTTT.

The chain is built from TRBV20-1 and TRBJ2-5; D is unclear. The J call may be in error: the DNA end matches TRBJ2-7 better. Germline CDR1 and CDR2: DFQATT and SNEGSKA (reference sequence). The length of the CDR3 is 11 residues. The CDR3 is CSASAVYEQYF. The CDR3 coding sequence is TGCAGTGCTAGTGCTGTATACGAGCAGTACTTC.

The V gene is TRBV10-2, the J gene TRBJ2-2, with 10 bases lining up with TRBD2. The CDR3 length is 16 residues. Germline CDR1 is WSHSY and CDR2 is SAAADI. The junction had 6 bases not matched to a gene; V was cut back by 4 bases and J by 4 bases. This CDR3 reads CASSGVIAGGTGELFF. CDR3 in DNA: TGCGCCAGCAGTGGTGTAATAGCGGGGGGCACCGGGGAGCTGTTTTTT.

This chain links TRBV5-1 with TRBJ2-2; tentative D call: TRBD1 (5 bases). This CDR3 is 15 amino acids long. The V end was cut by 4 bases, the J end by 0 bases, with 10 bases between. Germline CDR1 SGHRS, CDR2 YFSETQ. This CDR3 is CASSPPTANTGELFF. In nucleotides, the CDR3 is TGCGCCAGCAGCCCCCCGACAGCGAACACCGGGGAGCTGTTTTTT. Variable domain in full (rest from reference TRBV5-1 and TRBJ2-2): KAGVTQTPRYLIKTRGQQVTLSCSPISGHRSVSWYQQTPGQGLQFLFEYFSETQRNKGNFPGRFSGRQFSNSRSEMNVSTLELGDSALYLCASSPPTANTGELFFGEGSRLTVL.

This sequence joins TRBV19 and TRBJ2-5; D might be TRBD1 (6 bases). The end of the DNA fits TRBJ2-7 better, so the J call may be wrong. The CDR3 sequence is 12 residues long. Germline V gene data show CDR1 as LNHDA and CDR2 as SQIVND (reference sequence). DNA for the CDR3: TGTGCCAGTAGGGGGGACAACTACGAGCAGTACTTC. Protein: CASRGDNYEQYF.

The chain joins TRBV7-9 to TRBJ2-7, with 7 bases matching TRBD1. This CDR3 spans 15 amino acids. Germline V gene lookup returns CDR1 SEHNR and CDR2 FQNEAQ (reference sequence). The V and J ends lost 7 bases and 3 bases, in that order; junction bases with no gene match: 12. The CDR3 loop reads CASTQGATGFYEQYF. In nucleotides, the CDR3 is TGTGCCAGCACCCAAGGGGCGACAGGGTTCTACGAGCAGTACTTC.

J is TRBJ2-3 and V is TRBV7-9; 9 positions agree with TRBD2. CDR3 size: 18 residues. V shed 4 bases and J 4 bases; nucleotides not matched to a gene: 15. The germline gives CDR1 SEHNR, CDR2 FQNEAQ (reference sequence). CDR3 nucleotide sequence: TGTGCCAGCAGCTCACTAGGTCGATTAGCGGGAGTTTCAGATACGCAGTATTTT. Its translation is CASSSLGRLAGVSDTQYF.

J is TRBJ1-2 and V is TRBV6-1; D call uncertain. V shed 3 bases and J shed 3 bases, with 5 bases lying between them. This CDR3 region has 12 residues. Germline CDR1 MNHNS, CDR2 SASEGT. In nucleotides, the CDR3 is TGTGCCAGCAGTGACCTGGACTATGGCTACACCTTC. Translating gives CASSDLDYGYTF.

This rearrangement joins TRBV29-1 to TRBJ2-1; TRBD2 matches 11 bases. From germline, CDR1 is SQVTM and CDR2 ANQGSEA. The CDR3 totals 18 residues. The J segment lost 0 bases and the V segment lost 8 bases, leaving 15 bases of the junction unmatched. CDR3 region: CSLRLAGRYLGSYNEQFF. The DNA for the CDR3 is TGCAGCCTTCGACTAGCGGGAAGATATTTGGGCTCCTACAATGAGCAGTTCTTC.

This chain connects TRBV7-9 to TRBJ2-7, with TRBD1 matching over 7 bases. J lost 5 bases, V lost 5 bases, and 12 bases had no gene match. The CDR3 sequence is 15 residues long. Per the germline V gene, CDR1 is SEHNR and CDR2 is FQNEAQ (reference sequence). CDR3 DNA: TGTGCCAGCAGCCCGGAGACAGGGAGCCTTAACGAGCAGTACTTC. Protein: CASSPETGSLNEQYF.

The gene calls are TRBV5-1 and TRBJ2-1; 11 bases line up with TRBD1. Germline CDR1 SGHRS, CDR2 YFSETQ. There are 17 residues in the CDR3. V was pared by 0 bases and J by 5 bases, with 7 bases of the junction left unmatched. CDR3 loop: CASSLDPQGQGDNEQFF. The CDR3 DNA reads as TGCGCCAGCAGCTTGGACCCGCAGGGACAGGGGGACAATGAGCAGTTCTTC.

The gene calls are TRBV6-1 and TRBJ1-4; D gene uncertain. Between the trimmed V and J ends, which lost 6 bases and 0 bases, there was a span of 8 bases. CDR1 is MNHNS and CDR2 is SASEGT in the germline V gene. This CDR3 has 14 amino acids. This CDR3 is CASSSGPTNEKLFF. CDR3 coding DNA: TGTGCCAGCAGCTCGGGTCCAACTAATGAAAAACTGTTTTTT.

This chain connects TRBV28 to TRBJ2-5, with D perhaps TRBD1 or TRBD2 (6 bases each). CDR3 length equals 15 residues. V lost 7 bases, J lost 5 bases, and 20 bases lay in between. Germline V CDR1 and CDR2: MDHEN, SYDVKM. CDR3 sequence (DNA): TGTGCCAGCAACGTCCCCGGGGGCGAGTATGAGACCCAGTACTTC. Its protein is CASNVPGGEYETQYF.

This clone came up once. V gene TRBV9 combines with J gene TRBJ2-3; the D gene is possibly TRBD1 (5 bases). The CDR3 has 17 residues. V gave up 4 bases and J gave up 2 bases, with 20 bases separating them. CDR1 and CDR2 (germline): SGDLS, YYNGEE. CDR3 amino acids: CASSLWTTDLYTDTQYF. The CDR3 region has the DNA TGTGCCAGCAGCCTCTGGACGACAGACCTTTACACAGATACGCAGTATTTT. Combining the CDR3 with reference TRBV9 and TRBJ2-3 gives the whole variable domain DSGVTQTPKHLITATGQRVTLRCSPRSGDLSVYWYQQSLDQGLQFLIQYYNGEERAKGNILERFSAQQFPDLHSELNLSSLELGDSALYFCASSLWTTDLYTDTQYFGPGTRLTVL.